This T cell receptor beta chain was identified during a study of cytomegalovirus exposure and HLA in healthy donors (TCRdb year 2017). About the study as a whole: In an earlier analysis of about 560 of the donors, approximately 260 Gb of sequence data and 120 million or so unique TCR beta sequences from 150 million to 200 million T cells were reported. Approximately 330 gigabases of sequencing data and approximately 91 million unique TCR sequences made up an early release that covered around 640 HLA-typed donors. Of the roughly 400 genotyped donors, 65% to 90% fell in the genetic ancestry cluster associated with self-reported Caucasian donors. The study aimed to test whether signatures of past pathogen exposure could be identified by cataloging public T cell receptors. The study used immunosequencing to profile the T cell repertoires of several hundred subjects and linked those repertoires to cytomegalovirus serostatus. Besides the first cohort of under 700 subjects, a separate validation cohort made up of about 120 different subjects was used. High-throughput TCR immunosequencing, statistical association of individual TCRs with disease status, and machine learning were combined to predict cytomegalovirus infection status. A later analysis re-analyzed previously published TCR beta repertoires from 550 to 700 donors and added high-resolution HLA genotyping to study TCR occurrence patterns. In the later analysis, no new phenotypic data were used to find candidate immune exposures; instead, reliance was placed on TCR beta sequences and their occurrence across donors. To decide whether each TCR beta V gene segment behaved as functional or pseudogenic, an earlier analysis of some 540 of the donors relied on high-throughput TCR beta sequencing. Donor age, sex, ethnicity and CMV serostatus were compiled together with the repertoire data. A later genetic analysis used genome-wide SNP genotypes for about three fifths of the roughly 700 donors, treating that subset as a discovery cohort. Every repertoire in the discovery cohort had been generated on one and the same sequencing platform. Both class I and class II loci were covered by HLA typing, at four-digit resolution. Typing coverage varied by locus: roughly 629-640 donors for A, B, C, DRB1 and DQB1; approximately 500 for DQA1; more than 600 for DPA1; roughly 450 for DPB1. About five DR-DQ haplotypes were treated as single units for association and clustering because of strong linkage in the cohort. Among some 400 genotyped donors of the cohort, an average of 235,054 unique TCR beta nucleotide sequences were sequenced per donor, around 20% of them non-productive.

The germline V gene provides CDR1 MNHNS and CDR2 SASEGT. The junction shows trimming of 5 bases on V and 3 bases on J, plus 10 bases between the germline ends. The CDR3 goes from the cysteine to the phenylalanine over 13 residues. Here the CDR3 DNA is all that survives: 39 bases in frame from base 1. The cohort consisted of some 730 healthy bone marrow donors. At the time of sampling, every cohort member was nominally healthy, though immune exposures that went unrecorded were likely present. The donor tested CMV seropositive and was one of the 289 seropositive cohort members. A peripheral blood sample was collected from each donor, and TCR beta sequencing was performed on peripheral blood mononuclear cells. The Qiagen DNeasy Blood Extraction Kit was used to extract genomic DNA from the blood cell samples. This clone was recorded a few times. Its antigen target is currently unknown. It has no much larger one-base neighbor in the sample; base qualities were not kept.

Overall study results and their limits: In an earlier analysis of approximately 590 of the donors, most TCR beta V segments were observed in productive rearrangements about 90% or about 30% of the time, broadly matching IMGT annotations. In a later analysis, HLA-associated TCR beta chains showed more clonal expansion and lower generation probabilities than non-associated chains that were equally common. In vitro tests confirmed that a few of the cytomegalovirus-associated TCR beta chains recognize cytomegalovirus antigens. According to a later analysis, parvovirus B19, influenza, CMV and Epstein-Barr virus appeared linked to several top co-occurrence clusters. Because HLA typing was unavailable for some donors at each locus, only the typed subset was used in association tests. Some IMGT-functional V segments, including TRBV6-2 and TRBV6-3, could not be distinguished by the 87-base-pair reads and were therefore excluded. The presence/absence analyses assumed that sequencing depth was roughly uniform across donors, and that assumption may not be true. A later analysis found that TCR association rates varied across HLA loci, with DRB1 alleles showing the most associated TCRs and HLA-C alleles the fewest. Compared with the roughly 670-donor mean, donors in an Asian-associated ancestry cluster had fewer N-insertions in productive TCRs, according to a later genetic analysis. Because counts were too low, seventeen rarely observed V segments, including chromosome 9 orphons, were excluded from the earlier analysis of 587 of the donors. A cluster of highly shared sequence variants was judged likely to be a technical artifact of the sequencing pipeline. At a false discovery rate of 0.05, a later analysis linked roughly 17,000 TCR beta sequences to specific HLA alleles. A total of 150 to 200 TCR beta chains were listed by the study as associated with cytomegalovirus. A further reported finding was that TCR beta sequences accurately predicted the HLA-A and HLA-B alleles for most subjects in the first cohort. A later genetic analysis associated a missense DCLRE1C variant with V-gene and J-gene trimming of TCR beta chains, and an independent cohort replicated the association. Linkage disequilibrium might explain the correlated functional status among segregating V segments, but an unknown experimental factor could not be ruled out. Cytomegalovirus status was reported to be diagnosed by the classifier with high specificity and sensitivity in both the original and validation cohorts. It was suggested by the authors that the approach could potentially be generalized to other disease states and immunological phenotypes. When HLA alleles, especially DR and DQ, strongly co-occurred, attributing TCR associations to individual alleles was difficult. Immune exposure information for the cohort was limited to CMV serostatus. Most TCR sequences were observed very rarely across donors, whereas some public TCRs were present in many individuals. According to a later analysis, most CMV-associated TCR beta chains appeared to be HLA-restricted, and the HLA associations seemed to be driven largely by CMV exposure. Only TCR beta chains were sequenced in this cohort, and the absence of alpha or paired-chain data limited detectable features.

Libraries came from the immunoSEQ multiplex PCR assay. The multiplex PCR relied on a mix of 60 forward primers for TCR Vbeta segments and 13 reverse primers for TCR Jbeta segments. The CDR3 region of rearranged TCR beta genes was amplified from genomic DNA by a multiplex PCR assay. On the Illumina HiSeq System, the amplified TCR beta libraries were sequenced as 87-base-pair reads. Under the source paper's analysis protocol: A later analysis tallied roughly 78 million unique TCR beta chains across the 666 repertoires, and around 9.9 million of those chains were shared by two or more donors. To remove PCR and sequencing errors, raw reads were error-corrected and collapsed into unique sequences using a nearest-neighbor algorithm that merged closely related sequences. V, D and J gene segments were assigned by aligning CDR3 sequences to IMGT reference sequences. For a sequence to be retained, a match of at least six nucleotides to both a V gene segment and a J gene segment was required. A rearrangement counted as productive if the CDR3 had no stop codons and remained in frame with V and J, and every other rearrangement counted as non-productive. Following IMGT convention, CDR3 was defined as the stretch from the second conserved V-encoded cysteine to the conserved J-encoded phenylalanine. The earlier analysis of around 640 of the donors excluded sequences that lacked an unambiguous match to a single V gene segment. An earlier analysis of just under 600 of the donors called V segments functional above 56.7% productive rearrangements and segregating when the between-donor standard deviation exceeded 5%. A statistical classification framework was developed to diagnose cytomegalovirus status using the catalog of TCR beta chain sequences. In a later analysis, TCR nucleotide sequences were compared against IMGT/GENE-DB human TR gene sequences so that V and J genes could be assigned. The TCRdist pipeline was used in a later analysis to assign CDR3 sequences and most-parsimonious VDJ recombination scenarios. In a later analysis, every TCR beta chain was defined by the combination of its CDR3 amino acid sequence and its V-gene family, and reads without a unique V-gene family were dropped. To address suspected cross-contamination and a sequencing artifact, a later analysis removed a few hundred highly shared, low-generation-probability nucleotide sequences. A later analysis calculated a clonal expansion index for each public chain from normalized within-repertoire ranks of inferred template counts. In a later analysis, generation probabilities were computed with a VDJ recombination model fitted to out-of-frame rearrangements, and the resulting probabilities were checked against IGoR. Hypergeometric tests were used in a later analysis to score TCR-TCR, TCR-HLA and TCR-CMV co-occurrence, with a repertoire-size bias correction applied to the TCR pairs. In a later analysis, false discovery rates were estimated by permuting HLA or CMV assignments 20 times. In a later analysis, co-occurring TCRs were grouped using DBSCAN, and TCRdist sequence similarity was added for clustering within HLA-allele-positive subsets. Repertoires with fewer than 30,000 or more than 120,000 public chains, plus five repertoires with anomalous nucleotide sharing, were excluded from co-occurrence clustering. TCRdb re-hosts the immuneACCESS table, in-frame sequences only. Its copies lack some clones; in the studies checked, an unresolved V gene accounts for under half of them, and the cause for the rest is not known. From that table come the V and J calls and clone size; the DNA was used to work out D and trimming. The table for this sample lists approximately 150,000 clones; roughly 80% of them were counted only once. Clones ranked in the top ten supply roughly 9.3% of the sample.

Source material: PBMCs. The TCR sequence derives from a young man in good health and CMV-seropositive. The rearranged chain carries TRBV6-1 and TRBJ1-1; the D gene lacks a confident call. The nucleotides are TGTGCCAGCAGTAGGAGGAGGGACACTGAAGCTTTCTTT. Its coded protein is CASSRRRDTEAFF.